Described below is a single T cell receptor beta chain sequence and its context. As yet, its antigen is unknown. The V end was cut by 4 bases, the J end by 11 bases, with 14 bases between. There are 12 residues in the CDR3. CDR1 and CDR2 (germline): MGHDK, SYGVNS. The sample originates from a study of cytomegalovirus exposure and HLA in healthy donors. Notes on the study in general: A later analysis found most CMV-associated TCR beta chains apparently HLA-restricted. Later analysis associated a missense DCLRE1C variant with TCR beta V- and J-gene trimming. What a later analysis reportedly showed was that an Asian-associated ancestry cluster had fewer N-insertions than the approximately 700-donor mean.

The PCR contained 60 Vbeta and 13 Jbeta primers. Clones were sequenced by immunoSEQ multiplex PCR, and TCRdb holds only the in-frame ones, with some missing. The sample includes approximately 30,000 clones. This chain connects TRBV25-1 to TRBJ1-1; a weak D match, TRBD1 (6 bases). The sequence was collected from a woman in her thirties or forties in good health and CMV-seropositive. Sequencing was done on a sample of PBMCs. CDR3: CASSGTATLAFF. CDR3 DNA: TGTGCCAGCAGTGGGACAGCGACGTTGGCTTTCTTT.